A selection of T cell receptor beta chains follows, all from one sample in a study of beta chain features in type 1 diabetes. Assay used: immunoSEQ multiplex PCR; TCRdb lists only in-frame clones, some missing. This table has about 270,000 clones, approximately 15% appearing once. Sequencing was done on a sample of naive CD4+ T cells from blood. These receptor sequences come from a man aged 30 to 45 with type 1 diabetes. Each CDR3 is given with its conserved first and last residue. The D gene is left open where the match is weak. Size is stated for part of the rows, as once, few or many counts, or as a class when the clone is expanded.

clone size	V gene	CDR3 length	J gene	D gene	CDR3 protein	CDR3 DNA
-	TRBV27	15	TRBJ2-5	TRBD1	CASSSAQGLGETQYF	TGTGCCAGCTCTTCGGCACAGGGGTTAGGAGAGACCCAGTACTTC
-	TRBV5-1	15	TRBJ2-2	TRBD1	CASSLRDRGTGELFF	TGCGCCAGCAGCCTGCGGGACAGGGGAACCGGGGAGCTGTTTTTT
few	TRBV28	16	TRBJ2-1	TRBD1	CASSPRGQVTLVEQFF	TGTGCCAGCAGTCCCCGGGGACAGGTTACCCTAGTTGAGCAGTTCTTC
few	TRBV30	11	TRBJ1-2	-	CAWSVASLRTF	TGTGCCTGGAGTGTAGCATCTCTTCGGACCTTC
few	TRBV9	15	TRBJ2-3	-	CASSARDPLTDTQYF	TGTGCCAGCAGCGCGCGGGATCCCCTCACAGATACGCAGTATTTT
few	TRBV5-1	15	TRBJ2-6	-	CASSPGGSGANVLTF	TGCGCCAGCAGCCCCGGGGGCTCTGGGGCCAACGTCCTGACTTTC
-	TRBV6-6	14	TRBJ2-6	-	CASNGAFGANVLTF	TGTGCCAGCAACGGAGCCTTTGGGGCCAACGTCCTGACTTTC
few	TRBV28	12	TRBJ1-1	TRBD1	CASSSGGTEAFF	TGTGCCAGCAGTTCAGGGGGCACTGAAGCTTTCTTT
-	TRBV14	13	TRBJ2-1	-	CASSQETGLPGFF	TGTGCCAGCAGCCAAGAGACGGGACTGCCTGGCTTCTTC
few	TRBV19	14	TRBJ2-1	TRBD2	CASSIPGLAGEQFF	TGTGCCAGTAGTATCCCGGGACTAGCCGGGGAGCAGTTCTTC
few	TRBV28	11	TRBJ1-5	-	CASGGGGPQHF	TGTGCCTCTGGCGGGGGCGGGCCCCAGCATTTT
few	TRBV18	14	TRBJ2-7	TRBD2	CASSPTGLGIEQYF	TGTGCCAGCTCACCGACGGGACTAGGAATCGAGCAGTACTTC
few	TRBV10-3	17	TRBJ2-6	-	CAISDSPYTSGANVLTF	TGTGCCATCAGTGATAGTCCCTATACCTCTGGGGCCAACGTCCTGACTTTC
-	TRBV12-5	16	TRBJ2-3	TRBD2	CASGSGLAGVSDTQYF	TGTGCTAGTGGTTCGGGACTAGCGGGAGTGTCAGATACGCAGTATTTT
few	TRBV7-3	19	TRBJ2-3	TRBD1	CASSWGPRGQGGFTDTQYF	TGTGCCAGCAGCTGGGGACCCAGAGGACAGGGGGGTTTCACAGATACGCAGTATTTT
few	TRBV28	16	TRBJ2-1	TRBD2	CASSSPTSGAYNEQFF	TGTGCCAGCAGTTCCCCGACTAGCGGGGCTTACAATGAGCAGTTCTTC